The 4 T cell receptor beta chains reported below all come from one sample, sequenced in a study of T cells in Graves' hyperthyroidism and ophthalmopathy (dated by TCRdb to the late 2010s). Library construction relied on multiplex PCR. The sample was run on an Illumina HiSeq 2000. Amplification of TCR beta CDR3 regions was carried out from RNA transcripts. A first-round RT-PCR of the TCR CDR3 used the HTBI primer set with the Qiagen OneStep RT-PCR kit. In-frame beta chains were kept once TCRdb had trimmed the public reads at Q25 with fastp and called clones with MiXCR. Rows matching on CDR3 protein sequence are summarized as one entry with the most common DNA and genes. This sample has around 580,000 distinct CDR3 sequences in its table, and approximately 15% of those were observed once. About 20% of the sample is taken by the ten largest. The sequencing sample was made of blood. The receptors stem from a woman between 18 and 29 years old with Graves' hyperthyroidism.

This clonotype was seen at least ten times. The chain combines TRBV2 with TRBJ1-3, with 7 bases identical to TRBD1. CDR3 length equals 13 residues. The V and J ends lost 4 bases and 3 bases, in that order; junction bases with no gene match: 0. CDR1 is SNHLY and CDR2 is FYNNEI in the germline V gene. Here the CDR3 reads CASSGDSGNTIYF. CDR3 nucleotides: TGTGCCAGCAGTGGGGACAGTGGAAACACCATATATTTT.

The gene calls are TRBV12-3 or TRBV12-4 and TRBJ2-6, with TRBD1 as a possible D gene (6 bases). V shed 8 bases and J shed 2 bases, with 13 bases lying between them. This CDR3 contains 15 residues. CDR3 sequence: CASRGGIAGANVLTF. The DNA for the CDR3 is TGTGCCAGCCGAGGGGGTATCGCTGGGGCCAACGTCCTGACTTTC.

This clonotype has at least ten counts. The chain is built from TRBV7-2 and TRBJ2-7; 11 bases are a match to TRBD2. Germline trimming cut 5 bases from V and 3 bases from J; bases unmatched to any gene: 9. The CDR3 contains 16 residues. Germline V gene data show CDR1 as SGHTA and CDR2 as FQGNSA. CDR3 in amino acids: CASSPSTSGSFYEQYF. The CDR3 bases are TGTGCCAGCAGCCCCTCAACTAGCGGGAGTTTCTACGAGCAGTACTTC.

The gene calls are TRBV6-2 or TRBV6-3 and TRBJ2-7, with D perhaps TRBD2 (5 bases). CDR3 length equals 14 residues. Germline loops: CDR1 MNHEY, CDR2 SVGEGT. V lost 0 bases, J lost 5 bases, and 11 bases lay in between. CDR3 loop: CASSYSGELHEQYF. The DNA for the CDR3 is TGTGCCAGCAGTTACTCTGGGGAGTTGCACGAGCAGTACTTC.